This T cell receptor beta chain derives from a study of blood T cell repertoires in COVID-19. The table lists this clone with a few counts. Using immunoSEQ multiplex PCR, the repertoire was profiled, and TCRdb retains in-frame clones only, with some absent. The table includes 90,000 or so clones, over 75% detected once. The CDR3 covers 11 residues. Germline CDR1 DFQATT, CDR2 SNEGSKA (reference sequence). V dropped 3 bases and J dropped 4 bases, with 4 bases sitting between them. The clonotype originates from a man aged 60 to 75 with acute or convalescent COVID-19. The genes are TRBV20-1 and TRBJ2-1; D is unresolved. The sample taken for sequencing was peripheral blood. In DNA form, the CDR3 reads TGCAGTGCTAGCGTTTACAATGAGCAGTTCTTC. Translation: CSASVYNEQFF.